The 2 T cell receptor beta chains presented below share a single source sample, sequenced in a study of blood T cell repertoires in COVID-19. Profiling relied on immunoSEQ multiplex PCR, and the TCRdb table lists in-frame clones only, not all of them. The sample has 200,000 to 250,000 clones, 70% to 90% seen once. Sequenced sample: PBMCs or T cells enriched from blood (not recorded which). The receptors were gathered from a middle-aged woman with acute COVID-19.

The rearrangement uses TRBV30 and TRBJ1-4, with D perhaps matching TRBD1 (5 bases). Trimming shortened V by 5 bases and J by 2 bases, and 15 bases separated the two germline ends. Germline V gives CDR1 GTSNPN, CDR2 SVGIG (reference sequence). There are 15 residues in the CDR3. The CDR3 region is CAWSGGGATNEKLFF. The CDR3 coding sequence is TGTGCCTGGTCGGGCGGGGGAGCGACTAATGAAAAACTGTTTTTT.

This chain uses TRBV7-8 with TRBJ2-1, with D possibly TRBD2 on 6 matching bases. This CDR3 is built from 15 residues. With 5 bases removed from V and 8 bases from J, the gap between germline ends came to 19 bases. Per the germline V gene, CDR1 is SGHVS and CDR2 is FQNEAQ. DNA for the CDR3: TGTGCCAGCAGCCGACCGACTAGTCCTGTCCATGAGCAGTTCTTC. It yields the protein CASSRPTSPVHEQFF. The whole variable domain, remainder taken from reference TRBV7-8 and TRBJ2-1, is GAGVSQSPRYKVAKRGQDVALRCDPISGHVSLFWYQQALGQGPEFLTYFQNEAQLDKSGLPSDRFFAERPEGSVSTLKIQRTQQEDSAVYLCASSRPTSPVHEQFFGPGTRLTVL.